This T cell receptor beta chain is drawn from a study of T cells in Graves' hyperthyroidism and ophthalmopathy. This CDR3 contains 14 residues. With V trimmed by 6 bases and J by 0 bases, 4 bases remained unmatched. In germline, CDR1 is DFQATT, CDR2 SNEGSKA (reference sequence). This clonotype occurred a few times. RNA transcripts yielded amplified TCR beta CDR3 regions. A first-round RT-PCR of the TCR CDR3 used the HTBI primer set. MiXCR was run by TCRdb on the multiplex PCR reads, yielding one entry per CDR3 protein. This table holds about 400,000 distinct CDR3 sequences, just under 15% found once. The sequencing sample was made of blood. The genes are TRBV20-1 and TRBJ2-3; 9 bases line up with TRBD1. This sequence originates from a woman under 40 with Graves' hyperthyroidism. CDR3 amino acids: CSAGDRESTDTQYF. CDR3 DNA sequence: TGCAGTGCCGGGGACAGGGAAAGCACAGATACGCAGTATTTT.